This section outlines one TCR beta chain sequence together with its context. The sample originates from a study of chronic HIV infection and antiretroviral therapy. Germline V CDR1 and CDR2: ENHRY, SYGVKD. The CDR3 covers 16 residues. V was shortened by 2 bases and J by 4 bases, with 15 bases between the two germline ends. TCRdb independently ran MiXCR on the 5' RACE reads; one entry per CDR3 protein. The table includes around 31,000 distinct CDR3 sequences, around 8.6% detected once. The receptor was derived from an adult who had HIV and had not received antiretroviral therapy, or was an uninfected healthy control (not recorded which). The gene calls are TRBV10-3 and TRBJ2-1; D possibly uses TRBD1 or TRBD2 (5 bases each). Sequenced: peripheral blood. CDR3 loop: CAISEAGSPVYNEQFF. In nucleotides, the CDR3 is TGTGCCATCAGTGAGGCAGGGAGTCCCGTATACAATGAGCAGTTCTTC.